One and the same sample provided the 24 T cell receptor beta chains below, sequenced in a study of beta chain features in type 1 diabetes. The isolated RNA, all of it, was reverse transcribed, so expressed TCRB transcripts were what got sequenced. Profiled with immunoSEQ multiplex PCR; TCRdb holds only in-frame clones, not every one. Among hundreds of thousands of clones, around 16% were seen once, and the ten largest hold more than 0.015%. General study results and limits: Patients with Type 1 diabetes showed moderately but significantly shorter TCRB CDR3s in all four CD4+ subsets.

These receptors have no known antigen. The source material was naive CD4+ T cells from blood. These receptors were collected from a man aged 18 to 30 with type 1 diabetes.

The chain is built from TRBV6-5 and TRBJ1-2; D perhaps matches TRBD1 (5 bases). V was shortened by 10 bases and J by 11 bases, with 20 bases between the two germline ends. The length of the CDR3 is 12 residues. Looked up from germline, CDR1 is MNHEY and CDR2 is SVGAGI. As DNA, the CDR3 is TGTGCCACACGGGCGGGGCGTCGGGGATACACCTTC. It codes for CATRAGRRGYTF.

This clone came up a few times. The genes are TRBV10-3 and TRBJ1-1; 7 bases map to TRBD1. The CDR3 is made up of 14 amino acids. The V segment lost 6 bases and the J segment 4 bases; nucleotides outside the gene matches: 8. CDR1 ENHRY and CDR2 SYGVKD come from the germline V gene. CDR3 loop: CAIRWDSLFTEAFF. CDR3 coding DNA: TGTGCCATCAGATGGGACAGCCTTTTCACTGAAGCTTTCTTT.

The gene calls are TRBV5-6 and TRBJ1-2; D unresolved. Trimming removed 2 bases from V and 10 bases from J, with 18 bases in between. This CDR3 has 14 residues. Germline loops: CDR1 SGHDT, CDR2 YYEEEE. The CDR3, as DNA: TGTGCCAGCAGCTTTTCCTCACTCCCGTCCTCCTACACCTTC. It encodes CASSFSSLPSSYTF.

The V gene is TRBV4-1, the J gene TRBJ2-5; 12 bases are shared with TRBD2. The germline V gene encodes CDR1 MGHRA and CDR2 YSYEKL. V was clipped by 2 bases and J by 1 base; unmatched bases: 2. This CDR3 is built from 16 residues. The CDR3 reads CASSQPLAGGQETQYF. The CDR3, as DNA: TGCGCCAGCAGCCAACCACTAGCGGGGGGCCAAGAGACCCAGTACTTC.

The chain employs TRBV5-1 and TRBJ2-3; 11 positions match TRBD2. This CDR3 is 16 amino acids long. Trimming took 3 bases from V and 2 from J; bases not matched to a gene: 5. Germline V CDR1 and CDR2: SGHRS, YFSETQ. The CDR3 nucleotides read TGCGCCAGCAGCTATAGCGGGGGGGCTAACACAGATACGCAGTATTTT. Translation gives CASSYSGGANTDTQYF.

This clone has only a few counts. This chain connects TRBV29-1 to TRBJ1-5; D uncertain. V lost 8 bases, J lost 4 bases, and 15 bases lay in between. CDR3 length: 13 residues. Germline V gene lookup returns CDR1 SQVTM and CDR2 ANQGSEA. The CDR3 DNA reads TGCAGCTTTAAGGGAGTGGGGAATCAGCCCCAGCATTTT. Its protein is CSFKGVGNQPQHF.

In this sample, this clone turned up a few times. The chain carries TRBV7-8 and TRBJ2-3, with D tentatively TRBD2 (5 bases). Trimming shortened V by 6 bases and J by 7 bases, and 17 bases separated the two germline ends. This CDR3 is 14 amino acids long. CDR1 is SGHVS and CDR2 is FQNEAQ in the germline V gene. This CDR3 reads CASSRLPLAYTQYF. DNA for the CDR3: TGTGCCAGCAGTAGACTGCCCCTAGCATATACGCAGTATTTT.

This chain links TRBV28 with TRBJ2-3, with 9 positions matching TRBD2. The V segment lost 7 bases and the J segment 5 bases; nucleotides outside the gene matches: 7. The CDR3 contains 14 residues. Germline CDR1 MDHEN, CDR2 SYDVKM. Here the CDR3 DNA reads TGTGCCAGCACGAAGCGGGAGGAAAGAGATACGCAGTATTTT. Translating gives CASTKREERDTQYF.

The CDR3 is CASSLADIRSGYTF. The CDR3 bases are TGTGCCAGCAGCTTGGCGGACATTCGAAGTGGCTACACCTTC. The chain carries TRBV5-4 and TRBJ1-2; tentative D call: TRBD1 (5 bases). V gave up 0 bases and J gave up 7 bases, with 13 bases separating them. Germline V gene lookup returns CDR1 SGHNT and CDR2 YYREEE (reference sequence). The CDR3 totals 14 residues.

This clone has just a few counts. The chain recombines TRBV30 with TRBJ1-4, with TRBD1 as a possible D gene (6 bases). CDR3 size: 15 residues. V lost 0 bases and J 2 bases, leaving 10 bases between the germline ends. Germline CDR1 reads GTSNPN; CDR2 reads SVGIG (reference sequence). The CDR3 reads CAWSVGGGTNEKLFF. The CDR3 DNA sequence: TGTGCCTGGAGTGTGGGAGGGGGGACTAATGAAAAACTGTTTTTT.

The CDR3, as DNA: TGTGCCAGCAGCTTTAACAGGGGCTCCTATAATTCACCCCTCCACTTT. It yields the protein CASSFNRGSYNSPLHF. The chain is built from TRBV7-9 and TRBJ1-6; TRBD1 aligns across 7 bases. The junction had 2 bases not matched to a gene; V was cut back by 3 bases and J by 0 bases. The CDR3 spans 16 residues. Germline assignment: CDR1 SEHNR and CDR2 FQNEAQ (reference sequence).

This clone occurred a few times. V and J are TRBV2 and TRBJ2-1, with TRBD2 matching over 9 bases. CDR3 length: 18 residues. CDR1 is SNHLY, CDR2 FYNNEI, per germline. After removal of 8 bases from V and 4 bases from J, the junction contained 18 bases not matched to a gene. CDR3 in DNA: TGTGCCAGCCTAAGACCTAAGTCGGCGGGGGGGTTGTACAATGAGCAGTTCTTC. Residues: CASLRPKSAGGLYNEQFF.

V and J are TRBV5-1 and TRBJ1-2; D remains unclear. From germline, CDR1 is SGHRS and CDR2 YFSETQ. V was pared by 4 bases and J by 1 base, with 11 bases between. This CDR3 is built from 14 residues. DNA of the CDR3: TGCGCCAGCAGCAAGGAGGGTTATAACTATGGCTACACCTTC. Protein: CASSKEGYNYGYTF.

This clone has just a few counts. The chain carries TRBV28 and TRBJ2-3; TRBD2 is a possible D gene (6 bases). This CDR3 is 12 amino acids long. Trimming left V 6 bases short and J 14 bases short, with 18 bases between. Germline loops: CDR1 MDHEN, CDR2 SYDVKM. In DNA form, the CDR3 reads TGTGCCAGCAGCCCTAGCGCCCCGAGCCGGTATTTT. As protein: CASSPSAPSRYF.

The chain recombines TRBV5-1 with TRBJ2-1, with D possibly TRBD2 on 6 matching bases. The CDR3 runs 15 residues. Germline V lookup: CDR1 SGHRS, CDR2 YFSETQ. The V and J ends lost 1 base and 2 bases respectively, with 10 bases between them. In DNA, the CDR3 is TGCGCCAGCAGCTTGACGGGAGAACCCTACAATGAGCAGTTCTTC. Amino acids: CASSLTGEPYNEQFF.

This clone was seen once. This sequence joins TRBV29-1 and TRBJ2-3, with D possibly TRBD2 on 5 matching bases. CDR3 length: 14 residues. CDR1 is SQVTM and CDR2 is ANQGSEA in the germline V gene. Deletions cut 0 bases from V and 6 bases from J, with 13 bases between. The CDR3 DNA follows: TGCAGCGTTGAAGAAGGAAGTGACTATGATACGCAGTATTTT. This gives the protein CSVEEGSDYDTQYF.

The chain employs TRBV5-1 and TRBJ2-2; D unresolved. Deletions cut 5 bases from V and 6 bases from J, with 8 bases between. Germline loops: CDR1 SGHRS, CDR2 YFSETQ. The CDR3 is made up of 12 amino acids. The CDR3 spells CASRNEAGELFF. DNA of the CDR3: TGCGCCAGCAGGAATGAGGCCGGGGAGCTGTTTTTT.

This clone was seen only a few times. J is TRBJ2-3 and V is TRBV18; the D is unclear. Germline-derived CDR1 and CDR2 are KGHSH and LQKENI. This CDR3 spans 12 amino acids. Trimming removed 4 bases at V and 2 bases at J, with 4 bases between. The CDR3 here is CASSRNTDTQYF. The CDR3 DNA reads as TGTGCCAGCTCACGTAACACAGATACGCAGTATTTT. The entire variable domain, with the rest obtained from reference TRBV18 and TRBJ2-3, is as follows: NAGVMQNPRHLVRRRGQEARLRCSPMKGHSHVYWYRQLPEEGLKFMVYLQKENIIDESGMPKERFSAEFPKEGPSILRIQQVVRGDSAAYFCASSRNTDTQYFGPGTRLTVL.

V is TRBV5-4 and J is TRBJ2-5; TRBD2 aligns across 14 bases. Germline V gene data show CDR1 as SGHNT and CDR2 as YYREEE (reference sequence). The trim removed 5 bases at V and 4 bases at J, leaving 7 bases unmatched. This CDR3 region has 16 residues. CDR3: CASRYGLAGGGETQYF. As DNA, the CDR3 is TGTGCCAGCAGATATGGACTAGCGGGAGGCGGAGAGACCCAGTACTTC.

This clone was detected only a few times. This chain joins TRBV28 and TRBJ2-2; D remains unclear. The CDR3 loop spans 12 amino acids. V was pared by 8 bases and J by 5 bases, with 9 bases between. The germline V gene encodes CDR1 MDHEN and CDR2 SYDVKM. In nucleotides, the CDR3 is TGTGCCAGCTCGTACAGAACCGGGGAGCTGTTTTTT. Protein sequence: CASSYRTGELFF.

This clone was found a few times. This CDR3 reads CASSLEAEQFF. CDR3 DNA sequence: TGTGCCAGCAGCTTAGAAGCTGAGCAGTTCTTC. The chain couples TRBV7-2 to TRBJ2-1; no clear D. The V end lost 1 base, the J end lost 9 bases, and 4 bases lay between the germline ends. This CDR3 contains 11 residues. The germline CDR1 and CDR2 sequences are SGHTA and FQGNSA.

This chain joins TRBV6-1 and TRBJ2-1; 8 bases are shared with TRBD2. Germline CDR1 MNHNS, CDR2 SASEGT. Trimming removed 1 base from V and 0 bases from J; junction bases left unmatched: 8. The CDR3 covers 18 residues. The CDR3 bases are TGTGCCAGCAGTGAAGGTTCAACGGGAGGGAGCTCCTACAATGAGCAGTTCTTC. Its translation is CASSEGSTGGSSYNEQFF.

This clone was observed a few times. V and J are TRBV28 and TRBJ2-7; 14 nucleotides agree with TRBD2. Germline V gene sequence: CDR1 MDHEN, CDR2 SYDVKM. Trimming at V came to 7 bases and at J to 4 bases, leaving 12 bases not matched to a gene. This CDR3 is 17 amino acids long. This chain's CDR3 is CASNEGLAGASAYEQYF. CDR3 nucleotide sequence: TGTGCCAGCAACGAGGGACTAGCGGGAGCGAGTGCGTACGAGCAGTACTTC.

The V call is TRBV4-2, the J call TRBJ2-2, with a possible D match to TRBD1 (7 bases). The V gene's germline CDR1 is LGHNA and CDR2 YNFKEQ. V was clipped by 4 bases and J by 4 bases, with 13 bases between them. CDR3 length equals 15 residues. CDR3 residues: CASSRRGQGTGELFF. Written as DNA, the CDR3 is TGTGCCAGCAGCCGGAGGGGGCAAGGCACCGGGGAGCTGTTTTTT.